This T cell receptor beta chain came from a study of shared T cell receptors in the human thymus. The data were produced by immunoSEQ multiplex PCR, yet TCRdb's version contains in-frame clones alone and is incomplete. The sample has some 640,000 clones; over 75% are singletons. CDR3 size: 16 residues. The germline V gene has CDR1 SEHNR and CDR2 FQNEAQ (reference sequence). V dropped 1 base and J dropped 1 base, with 13 bases sitting between them. The sample was also reused in another study, on human thymus T cells. This second report adds: Corrective cardiac operations yielded the resected thymus tissue. The authors found apparently biased V and J gene usage in thymic and blood repertoires. Thymic repertoires overlap heavily among unrelated individuals, related research has reported.

The receptor was isolated from a boy under two years old with a congenital heart defect. V and J are TRBV7-9 and TRBJ2-5; D is possibly TRBD1 (5 bases). The specimen was thymocytes. This CDR3 reads CASSLVWGDSQETQYF. CDR3 nucleotides: TGTGCCAGCAGCTTAGTTTGGGGCGACAGCCAAGAGACCCAGTACTTC.